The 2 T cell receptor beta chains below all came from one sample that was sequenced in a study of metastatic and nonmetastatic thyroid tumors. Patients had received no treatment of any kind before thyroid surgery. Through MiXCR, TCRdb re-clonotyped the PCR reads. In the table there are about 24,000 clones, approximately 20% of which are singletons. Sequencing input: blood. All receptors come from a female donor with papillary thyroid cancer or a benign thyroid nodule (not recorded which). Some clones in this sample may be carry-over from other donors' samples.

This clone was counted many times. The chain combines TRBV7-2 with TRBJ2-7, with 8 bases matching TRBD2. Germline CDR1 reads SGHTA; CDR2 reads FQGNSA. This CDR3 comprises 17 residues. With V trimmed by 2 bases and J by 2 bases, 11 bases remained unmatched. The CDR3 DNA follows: TGTGCCAGCAGCTTAAGGTCCCCAACTAGCGGAGCCTACGAGCAGTACTTC. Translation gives CASSLRSPTSGAYEQYF.

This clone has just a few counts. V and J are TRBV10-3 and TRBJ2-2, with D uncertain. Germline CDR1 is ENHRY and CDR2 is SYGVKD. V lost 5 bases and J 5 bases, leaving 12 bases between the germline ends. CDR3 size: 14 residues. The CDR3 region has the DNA TGTGCCATCAGTCGATGGTGCGGAACCGGGGAGCTGTTTTTT. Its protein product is CAISRWCGTGELFF.